Each of the 29 T cell receptor beta chains below was sequenced from the same sample in a study of metastatic and nonmetastatic thyroid tumors. No patient received treatment before thyroid surgery. MiXCR reprocessed the PCR reads for TCRdb. The sample shows about 25,000 clones, 20% of them seen only once. The material sequenced was adjacent normal tissue. The receptors come from a female donor with papillary thyroid cancer or a benign thyroid nodule (not recorded which). Some clones in this sample may be carry-over from other donors' samples.

This sequence joins TRBV20-1 and TRBJ2-5; 8 nucleotides line up with TRBD2. The CDR3 spans 14 residues. The V segment lost 3 bases and the J segment 8 bases; nucleotides outside the gene matches: 11. Germline lookup yields CDR1 DFQATT and CDR2 SNEGSKA (reference sequence). DNA for the CDR3: TGCAGTGCTAGTAGCGGGACTCGCCGAGATACCCAGTACTTC. It codes for CSASSGTRRDTQYF.

This clone was seen at least ten times. The chain combines TRBV20-1 with TRBJ2-7, with 10 bases that match TRBD1. Germline V CDR1 and CDR2: DFQATT, SNEGSKA (reference sequence). This CDR3 is built from 15 residues. Trimming at V came to 6 bases and at J to 3 bases, leaving 11 bases not matched to a gene. The CDR3 sequence: CSAHSGTGVIYEQYF. The CDR3 DNA sequence: TGCAGTGCCCATTCCGGGACAGGGGTCATCTACGAGCAGTACTTC.

This clone has a count of ten or more. The J gene is TRBJ1-5, the V gene TRBV10-3, with D possibly being TRBD1 (6 bases). The germline CDR1 and CDR2 sequences are ENHRY and SYGVKD. The V end was cut by 3 bases, the J end by 9 bases, with 15 bases between. There are 14 residues in the CDR3. The CDR3 sequence is CAISEGGGWGPQHF. CDR3 nucleotide sequence: TGTGCCATCAGTGAAGGGGGGGGATGGGGGCCCCAGCATTTT.

This clone was seen at least ten times. The chain has TRBV7-9 and TRBJ1-2, with TRBD1 identical over 7 bases. The germline V gene encodes CDR1 SEHNR and CDR2 FQNEAQ (reference sequence). V gave up 7 bases and J gave up 1 base; unmatched junction bases: 12. The CDR3 sequence is 16 residues long. CDR3 sequence (DNA): TGTGCCAGCACCCTTGACCAAAGGACAGGTAACTATGGCTACACCTTC. It is translated as CASTLDQRTGNYGYTF.

This clone is labeled medium-sized. Here the CDR3 DNA reads TGTGCCAGCACACAGGGTGAGGACACTGAAGCTTTCTTT. This gives the protein CASTQGEDTEAFF. The chain carries TRBV2 and TRBJ1-1; D is perhaps TRBD1 (6 bases). V lost 7 bases and J lost 3, with 12 bases in between. Germline values: CDR1 SNHLY, CDR2 FYNNEI. The CDR3 runs to 13 residues.

Remarks on this clone: One end of the junction fails to match germline, which may point to a read error. The CDR3 coding sequence is TGTGCCAGCAGTCTACCTAGCGGCAGGACAGATACACAGTATTTT. It is translated as CASSLPSGRTDTQYF. The chain is built from TRBV6-5 and TRBJ2-3; perhaps TRBD2 as D (7 bases). Germline values: CDR1 MNHEY, CDR2 SVGAGI. The CDR3 length is 15 residues.

The rearrangement uses TRBV6-1 and TRBJ2-1; tentative D call: TRBD2 (6 bases). V was cut by 7 bases and J by 7 bases, with 14 bases left in between. The CDR3 is 13 residues long. CDR1 and CDR2 (germline): MNHNS, SASEGT. DNA for the CDR3: TGTGCCAGCATAGGTCTAGCGTTGAATGAGCAGTTCTTC. Translation: CASIGLALNEQFF.

Judged by abundance, this clone is medium-sized. The chain links TRBV4-2 to TRBJ1-5, with unresolved D. The CDR3 length is 18 residues. Germline CDR1 and CDR2: LGHNA and YNFKEQ. Trimming took 0 bases from V and 0 from J, leaving 15 bases between them. The CDR3 spells CASSQDGDGSYSNQPQHF. The CDR3 DNA is TGTGCCAGCAGCCAAGATGGCGACGGCTCCTATAGCAATCAGCCCCAGCATTTT.

The sample holds a few counts of this clone. The chain employs TRBV6-1 and TRBJ1-5; TRBD2 is a possible D gene (6 bases). Judging by the DNA end, TRBJ2-3 fits better; the J call may be wrong. CDR3 length: 16 residues. Germline V gene lookup returns CDR1 MNHNS and CDR2 SASEGT. The CDR3 DNA reads TGTGCCAGCAGGCGGAGGGGCTCTTGTGGCAATCAGCCCCAGTATTTT. Its protein is CASRRRGSCGNQPQYF.

Of note for this clone: Distinct nucleotide sequences in the sample also encode this CDR3. The CDR3 DNA is TGTGCCAGCAGTCCTGCCGGGACAGCTAACTATGGCTACACCTTC. Translating it yields CASSPAGTANYGYTF. The chain carries TRBV27 and TRBJ1-2; 7 positions match TRBD1. The V and J ends lost 5 bases and 0 bases, in that order; junction bases with no gene match: 6. Germline V CDR1 and CDR2: MNHEY, SMNVEV (reference sequence). The CDR3 is made up of 15 amino acids.

On this clone itself: A read error may account for a junction end that differs from germline. The chain couples TRBV7-3 to TRBJ2-3; D perhaps matches TRBD2 (7 bases). CDR1 is SGHTA and CDR2 is FQGTGA in the germline V gene. CDR3 length equals 16 residues. The CDR3 loop reads CASSLGLGGATDTQYF. The DNA for the CDR3 is TGTGCTAGCAGCTTAGGACTAGGGGGAGCCACAGATACGCAGTATTTT.

This clone was counted ten times or more. The V and J genes are TRBV11-2 and TRBJ1-2, with D possibly TRBD1 on 6 matching bases. Germline values: CDR1 SGHAT, CDR2 FQNNGV. The CDR3 runs to 16 residues. The V gene lost 2 bases and the J gene lost 6 bases, with 19 bases spanning the gap. The CDR3: CASSLHSGGPGDGYTF. CDR3 in DNA: TGTGCCAGCAGCTTACATTCTGGGGGCCCGGGTGATGGCTACACCTTC. Filled out from reference TRBV11-2 and TRBJ1-2, the complete variable domain reads EAGVAQSPRYKIIEKRQSVAFWCNPISGHATLYWYQQILGQGPKLLIQFQNNGVVDDSQLPKDRFSAERLKGVDSTLKIQPAKLEDSAVYLCASSLHSGGPGDGYTFGSGTRLTVV.

As concerns this clone: Given the absence of the conserved phenylalanine or tryptophan at the CDR3 end, a read error is likely. The chain recombines TRBV27 with TRBJ2-5; 7 nucleotides line up with TRBD2. CDR3 size: 19 residues. V lost 6 bases to trimming and J lost 7 bases; unmatched junction nucleotides: 26. CDR1 is MNHEY, CDR2 SMNVEV, per germline (reference sequence). CDR3 in amino acids: CASSPKGFLREFFYGTQYS. The CDR3, as DNA: TGTGCCAGCAGCCCCAAGGGTTTTTTGCGGGAGTTCTTTTACGGGACCCAGTACTCC.

The rearrangement links TRBV27 to TRBJ1-1; perhaps TRBD1 as D (5 bases). The ends were cut back, 4 bases at V and 5 bases at J, with 23 bases in the middle. This CDR3 has 17 amino acids. Germline CDR1 and CDR2: MNHEY and SMNVEV (reference sequence). This chain's CDR3 is CASSSASWAGWVTEAFF. CDR3 DNA sequence: TGTGCCAGCAGTTCGGCCTCCTGGGCAGGGTGGGTGACTGAAGCTTTCTTT.

In this sample, this clone turned up many times. The rearrangement uses TRBV28 and TRBJ1-5; D remains ambiguous. The CDR3 has 17 amino acids. Germline CDR1 is MDHEN and CDR2 is SYDVKM. Trimming took off 2 bases at V and 5 bases at J, with 19 bases between the two ends. The chain's CDR3 is CASSLPLGPLGYQPQHF. CDR3 nucleotide sequence: TGTGCCAGCAGTTTACCCCTCGGACCGCTGGGATATCAGCCCCAGCATTTT.

The rearrangement links TRBV12-3 or TRBV12-4 to TRBJ2-1; 10 bases are a match to TRBD2. The CDR3 has 14 residues. V lost 6 bases and J lost 12; bases outside the gene matches: 11. CDR3 sequence: CASSPPGLAMGQFF. The CDR3 DNA follows: TGTGCCAGCAGCCCGCCGGGACTAGCGATGGGGCAGTTCTTC.

This sequence joins TRBV11-2 and TRBJ1-1; D is undetermined. Trimming took off 2 bases at V and 0 bases at J, with 4 bases between the two ends. The CDR3 has 13 amino acids. Germline V CDR1 and CDR2: SGHAT, FQNNGV. The CDR3 nucleotides read TGTGCCAGCAGCTTACTCTTGAACACTGAAGCTTTCTTT. Translated, it gives CASSLLLNTEAFF. Looking up the rest from reference TRBV11-2 and TRBJ1-1 gives the full variable domain: EAGVAQSPRYKIIEKRQSVAFWCNPISGHATLYWYQQILGQGPKLLIQFQNNGVVDDSQLPKDRFSAERLKGVDSTLKIQPAKLEDSAVYLCASSLLLNTEAFFGQGTRLTVV.

The chain recombines TRBV30 with TRBJ2-3; D gene ambiguous. Trimming cost V 2 bases and J 4 bases, with 7 bases left between them. Germline CDR1 reads GTSNPN; CDR2 reads SVGIG (reference sequence). The CDR3 is 12 amino acids. The CDR3 loop is CAWSPTADTQYF. Written as DNA, the CDR3 is TGTGCCTGGAGTCCAACGGCAGATACGCAGTATTTT.

This clone appeared many times. The chain links TRBV28 to TRBJ2-7; the match to TRBD2 covers 9 bases. CDR1 and CDR2 from the germline V gene are MDHEN and SYDVKM. This CDR3 comprises 15 residues. V was pared by 7 bases and J by 3 bases, with 10 bases of the junction left unmatched. CDR3 sequence reads: CASKIMGLADYEQYF. The DNA for the CDR3 is TGTGCCAGCAAAATCATGGGACTAGCAGACTACGAGCAGTACTTC.

Relative to its sample, this clone is medium-sized. Other DNA sequences in the same sample also yield this CDR3. The V and J genes are TRBV6-1 and TRBJ2-7, with TRBD2 matching 13 bases. V was clipped by 5 bases and J by 7 bases; unmatched bases: 11. This CDR3 region has 16 residues. CDR1 is MNHNS and CDR2 is SASEGT in the germline V gene. CDR3 region: CASSLGLAGPFAEQYF. As DNA, the CDR3 is TGTGCCAGCAGTTTGGGACTAGCGGGGCCTTTTGCGGAGCAGTACTTC.

This clone was detected ten times or more. The sample carries other DNA sequences with the same CDR3. The CDR3 protein is CASSQTGTSGAGGEEQYF. The CDR3 DNA reads TGCGCCAGCAGCCAGACCGGGACTAGCGGGGCCGGGGGGGAAGAGCAGTACTTC. The chain employs TRBV4-1 and TRBJ2-7, with 13 bases aligning to TRBD2. The CDR3 runs to 18 residues. V dropped 3 bases and J dropped 7; count of bases not matched to a gene: 15. CDR1 and CDR2 (germline): MGHRA, YSYEKL.

This clone was seen a handful of times. The V call is TRBV27, the J call TRBJ2-2; D is unclear. Germline-derived CDR1 and CDR2 are MNHEY and SMNVEV (reference sequence). The CDR3 is 14 amino acids. V was pared by 6 bases and J by 14 bases, with 22 bases between. The CDR3 nucleotides are TGTGCCAGCAGACCCCGCGTCCTCGCCGTGGATCTGTTTTTT. It specifies CASRPRVLAVDLFF.

This clone was counted many times. The V gene is TRBV12-3 or TRBV12-4, the J gene TRBJ1-5; D remains unclear. Trimming stripped 6 bases from V and 9 bases from J, with 12 bases between. This CDR3 is 12 amino acids long. The CDR3 sequence is CASSLTIPPQHF. The CDR3, as DNA: TGTGCCAGCAGCCTGACAATTCCGCCCCAGCATTTT.

This clone was seen at least ten times. The V gene is TRBV10-3, the J gene TRBJ2-3; TRBD2 aligns across 10 bases. Germline lookup yields CDR1 ENHRY and CDR2 SYGVKD. The CDR3 contains 16 residues. J lost 3 bases, V lost 2 bases, and 5 bases had no gene match. Here the CDR3 DNA reads TGTGCCATCAGTGAGGGGGCTAGCGGGAGTACAGATACGCAGTATTTT. This codes for CAISEGASGSTDTQYF.

This clone was seen repeatedly, ten times or more. This CDR3 is also generated by other DNA sequences in the sample. The rearrangement joins TRBV20-1 to TRBJ1-2, with 8 bases matching TRBD1. Trimming cost V 4 bases and J 8 bases; bases outside gene matches: 9. Looked up from germline, CDR1 is DFQATT and CDR2 is SNEGSKA (reference sequence). CDR3 length: 13 residues. CDR3 amino acids: CSATKRTGFGYTF. CDR3 nucleotides: TGCAGTGCTACCAAGAGGACAGGGTTCGGCTACACCTTC.

This clone was found a few times. The chain links TRBV6-1 to TRBJ2-1, with TRBD2 matching 8 bases. The trim removed 0 bases at V and 6 bases at J, leaving 4 bases unmatched. Germline values: CDR1 MNHNS, CDR2 SASEGT. The CDR3 consists of 15 residues. Written as DNA, the CDR3 is TGTGCCAGCAGTGAAGCTAGCGGGGCCTTCAATGAGCAGTTCTTC. Translating it yields CASSEASGAFNEQFF.

This clone showed up just once. V usage is TRBV20-1 and J usage is TRBJ2-7; 12 nucleotides align to TRBD2. Germline CDR1 is DFQATT and CDR2 is SNEGSKA (reference sequence). V trimming: 5 bases; J trimming: 0 bases; junction bases outside the gene matches: 8. The CDR3 is made up of 16 amino acids. DNA for the CDR3: TGCAGTGCTGAAAGGACTAGCGGGGCCAGCTCCTACGAGCAGTACTTC. It specifies CSAERTSGASSYEQYF.

V and J are TRBV10-1 and TRBJ2-3; 8 bases are a match to TRBD1. The CDR3 extends over 16 amino acids. Trimming cost V 0 bases and J 4 bases; bases outside gene matches: 6. Germline CDR1 WNHNN, CDR2 SYGVQD (reference sequence). The CDR3 DNA reads TGCGCCAGCAGTGAGTCTCGGACAGGGAAATCAGATACGCAGTATTTT. The encoded protein is CASSESRTGKSDTQYF.

This clone was found many times. The chain combines TRBV11-2 with TRBJ1-2; the D is unclear. Looked up from germline, CDR1 is SGHAT and CDR2 is FQNNGV. The CDR3 contains 13 residues. V was cut by 0 bases and J by 6 bases, with 8 bases left in between. The CDR3 spells CASSLDQGNGYTF. DNA for the CDR3: TGTGCCAGCAGCTTAGATCAAGGGAATGGCTACACCTTC. Using reference TRBV11-2 and TRBJ1-2 for the parts outside the CDR3, the full variable domain is EAGVAQSPRYKIIEKRQSVAFWCNPISGHATLYWYQQILGQGPKLLIQFQNNGVVDDSQLPKDRFSAERLKGVDSTLKIQPAKLEDSAVYLCASSLDQGNGYTFGSGTRLTVV.